The 14 T cell receptor beta chains below were found in one sample sequenced in a study of blood T cell repertoires in COVID-19. The repertoire was sequenced with immunoSEQ multiplex PCR; TCRdb's copy has only in-frame clones and lacks some. The sample holds 330,000 or so clones, 87% seen once. Sequencing input: peripheral blood. The origin of the receptors is a man aged 25 to 45 with COVID-19, enrolled during active disease.

The genes are TRBV7-2 and TRBJ1-4, with D uncertain. This CDR3 is built from 11 residues. Trimming took 5 bases from V and 11 from J, leaving 9 bases between them. The V gene's germline CDR1 is SGHTA and CDR2 FQGNSA. In nucleotides, the CDR3 is TGTGCCAGCAGCCCGGGTGACAAACTGTTTTTT. As protein: CASSPGDKLFF.

V gene TRBV6-5 combines with J gene TRBJ1-5, with TRBD1 identical over 8 bases. This CDR3 has 14 residues. V lost 8 bases and J lost 2; bases outside the gene matches: 5. Looked up from germline, CDR1 is MNHEY and CDR2 is SVGAGI. The chain's CDR3 is CASHYRGGNQPQHF. The CDR3 coding sequence is TGTGCCAGCCATTACAGGGGGGGCAATCAGCCCCAGCATTTT.

The chain combines TRBV9 with TRBJ1-4; the match to TRBD1 covers 9 bases. CDR1 and CDR2 (germline): SGDLS, YYNGEE. The V segment lost 3 bases and the J segment 8 bases; nucleotides outside the gene matches: 8. The CDR3 totals 15 residues. The CDR3 sequence: CASSATGTGLEKLFF. CDR3 sequence (DNA): TGTGCCAGCAGCGCTACCGGGACAGGGCTGGAAAAACTGTTTTTT.

This clone showed up just once. This rearrangement joins TRBV7-9 to TRBJ2-5, with D possibly TRBD2 on 6 matching bases. The CDR3 sequence is 16 residues long. Germline CDR1 reads SEHNR; CDR2 reads FQNEAQ (reference sequence). V lost 5 bases and J 0 bases, leaving 16 bases between the germline ends. The chain's CDR3 is CASSPEARGYQETQYF. The DNA for the CDR3 is TGTGCCAGCAGCCCCGAGGCACGGGGGTACCAAGAGACCCAGTACTTC. Filled out from reference TRBV7-9 and TRBJ2-5, the complete variable domain reads DTGVSQNPRHKITKRGQNVTFRCDPISEHNRLYWYRQTLGQGPEFLTYFQNEAQLEKSRLLSDRFSAERPKGSFSTLEIQRTEQGDSAMYLCASSPEARGYQETQYFGPGTRLLVL.

This chain links TRBV7-2 with TRBJ1-1, with D perhaps matching TRBD1 (6 bases). This CDR3 has 14 residues. Trimming stripped 4 bases from V and 3 bases from J, with 12 bases between. Germline assignment: CDR1 SGHTA and CDR2 FQGNSA. The CDR3 region has the DNA TGTGCCAGCAGCTCCCCGGACAGTTACACTGAAGCTTTCTTT. Translation gives CASSSPDSYTEAFF. The complete variable domain, with remaining parts taken from reference TRBV7-2 and TRBJ1-1, reads GAGVSQSPSNKVTEKGKDVELRCDPISGHTALYWYRQSLGQGLEFLIYFQGNSAPDKSGLPSDRFSAERTGGSVSTLTIQRTQQEDSAVYLCASSSPDSYTEAFFGQGTRLTVV.

The gene calls are TRBV9 and TRBJ1-3; maybe TRBD1 (5 bases). Germline-derived CDR1 and CDR2 are SGDLS and YYNGEE. The CDR3 is made up of 14 amino acids. Trimming pared 2 bases from V and 1 base from J, leaving 7 bases between. CDR3 region: CASSVSGSGNTIYF. The CDR3 DNA follows: TGTGCCAGCAGCGTGTCAGGGTCTGGAAACACCATATATTTT. Full variable domain (rest looked up from reference TRBV9 and TRBJ1-3): DSGVTQTPKHLITATGQRVTLRCSPRSGDLSVYWYQQSLDQGLQFLIQYYNGEERAKGNILERFSAQQFPDLHSELNLSSLELGDSALYFCASSVSGSGNTIYFGEGSWLTVV.

The chain recombines TRBV27 with TRBJ2-7; D is perhaps TRBD1 (5 bases). Germline values: CDR1 MNHEY, CDR2 SMNVEV (reference sequence). The CDR3 sequence is 13 residues long. V was pared by 2 bases and J by 6 bases, with 11 bases between. The CDR3 loop is CASSLADSREQYF. CDR3 sequence (DNA): TGTGCCAGCAGTTTAGCTGACAGCCGCGAGCAGTACTTC.

The V call is TRBV11-2, the J call TRBJ2-2; D possibly corresponds to TRBD2 (6 bases). V lost 5 bases, J lost 7 bases, and 14 bases lay in between. The CDR3 is 14 amino acids. Germline V gene data show CDR1 as SGHAT and CDR2 as FQNNGV. The DNA of the CDR3 is TGTGCCAGCAGCACAAGACTAGAGGGCGGGGAGCTGTTTTTT. The encoded protein is CASSTRLEGGELFF.

The chain carries TRBV19 and TRBJ1-5, with 12 bases identical to TRBD1. Germline assignment: CDR1 LNHDA and CDR2 SQIVND (reference sequence). V shed 5 bases and J 6 bases; nucleotides not matched to a gene: 11. CDR3 size: 17 residues. CDR3 sequence: CASSPAWDRGRGQPQHF. CDR3 nucleotides: TGTGCCAGTAGTCCCGCCTGGGACAGGGGGCGAGGTCAGCCCCAGCATTTT.

This clone was observed a few times. Written as DNA, the CDR3 is TGTGCCAGCAGTTACTTACGGGAAGGCTACACCTTC. This translates into CASSYLREGYTF. The rearrangement links TRBV6-2 or TRBV6-3 to TRBJ1-2; no clear D. Per the germline V gene, CDR1 is MNHEY and CDR2 is SVGEGT. V was trimmed by 1 base and J by 8 bases, leaving 8 bases between them. The CDR3 covers 12 residues.

The V and J genes are TRBV6-1 and TRBJ1-2; D uncertain. CDR3 size: 14 residues. The germline V gene has CDR1 MNHNS and CDR2 SASEGT. The ends were cut back, 0 bases at V and 6 bases at J, with 11 bases in the middle. The CDR3 nucleotides read TGTGCCAGCAGTGAAGCGCTGAGGTTGAATGGCTACACCTTC. Protein product: CASSEALRLNGYTF.

This chain joins TRBV18 and TRBJ1-3, with a tentative D call TRBD1 (6 bases). The V end was cut by 5 bases, the J end by 0 bases, with 14 bases between. Germline V gene sequence: CDR1 KGHSH, CDR2 LQKENI. The CDR3 covers 16 residues. The CDR3 spells CASSTTGANSGNTIYF. The CDR3 DNA reads TGTGCCAGCTCAACGACAGGAGCGAACTCTGGAAACACCATATATTTT.

This clone was seen only once. This rearrangement joins TRBV25-1 to TRBJ2-7, with 7 bases aligning to TRBD1. CDR3 size: 14 residues. Trimming removed 5 bases from V and 1 base from J; junction bases left unmatched: 5. CDR1 MGHDK and CDR2 SYGVNS come from the germline V gene. In DNA form, the CDR3 reads TGTGCCAGCAGTAGACAGGGCATTTCCTACGAGCAGTACTTC. Protein product: CASSRQGISYEQYF.

This clone was recorded only once. The CDR3 nucleotides are TGTGCCAGCCTGAGGGACAGTCATAGCAATCAGCCCCAGCATTTT. This translates into CASLRDSHSNQPQHF. V and J are TRBV6-5 and TRBJ1-5, with TRBD1 matching 7 bases. With V trimmed by 8 bases and J by 0 bases, 7 bases remained unmatched. The CDR3 has 15 amino acids. Germline CDR1 MNHEY, CDR2 SVGAGI.